The entry below gives a single T cell receptor beta chain sequence along with its context. It lacks a known antigen. No base quality information exists; no much larger clone differs at one position. The junction carries 15 bases between V and J, which are trimmed by 3 bases and 0 bases respectively. As encoded in the germline V gene, CDR1 is MDHEN while CDR2 is SYDVKM. Counted from cysteine to phenylalanine, this CDR3 has 17 amino acids. The DNA shown is the 51-base CDR3, in frame from base 1. TCR CDR3 regions were amplified from genomic DNA by multiplex PCR using the deep immunoSEQ assay. For each cell subset, the extracted genomic DNA was distributed evenly across all wells of several immunoSEQ 96-well plates, and each plate served as one replicate. For sorted subsets, roughly 200 ng genomic DNA, equal to 30,000 or so T cell genomes, was loaded into each replicate PCR. Purified libraries were measured with a Qubit 3.0 fluorometer, size-checked on a Bioanalyzer 2100, and measured again with the KAPA Library Quantification kit. Every immunoSEQ 96-well plate was sequenced on a dedicated single-read 150-cycle Illumina NextSeq 550 flow cell. Under the source paper's analysis protocol: Because the immunoSEQ output included only junctional sequences and no quality scores, the filtering could not be the same as the filtering used for full-length reads. Sequences were annotated with PyIR, a Python wrapper for IgBLAST v1.9, using IMGT germline references to assign V/J genes and CDR3. Reads were filtered out if the reads had weak V/J assignments (E-value above 1e-6), no CDR3, stop codons, out-of-frame junctions, or ambiguous translated residues. V3J clonotypes were defined as sequences sharing the same inferred V gene, J gene, and CDR3 amino acid sequence. Percentage overlap between repertoires was computed as shared unique clonotypes divided by the size of the smaller repertoire. RTK rarefaction, the Chao1 estimator, and Recon v2.1 estimates of unobserved clonotypes were used to assess repertoire richness. For all TCRbeta clonotypes obtained by the gDNA method from four donors, generation probabilities were computed with OLGA. TCRdb retrieved this table from immuneACCESS and kept in-frame rearrangements only. Not all clones are present; in checked studies, unresolved V genes account for under half, and no reason is known for the remainder. V and J calls and clone size are as listed in that table; D and trimming were resolved from the DNA. For this sample the table gives over 2 million clones, of which approximately 95% were detected only once. The ten largest clones add up to roughly 0.13% of the sample.

Donors were healthy HIV-negative adults with no recently reported acute infections or vaccinations. Every donor was a Caucasian adult living in Nashville, Tennessee, USA. Magnetic negative selection was used to enrich CD4+ T cells, after which naive cells were positively selected on CD45RA and the negative fraction became the memory subset. Blood was obtained by leukapheresis, after which PBMCs were separated by Ficoll-Histopaque density gradient centrifugation and cryopreserved in liquid nitrogen vapor phase. Analytical flow cytometry was used to check the purity and quantity of each magnetically sorted T cell population. Each sorted fraction had its genomic DNA isolated and then quantified by UV absorbance on a Nanodrop 2000c. The data originate from a study of shared clonotypes between healthy human individuals (dated by TCRdb to the early 2020s). Notes on the research overall: The cohort included three men and a couple of women between 18 and 49 years of age. For each donor, CD4 naive and CD4 memory were each run on three plates, CD8 naive on two plates, and CD8 memory on one plate. To estimate repertoire size and how much clonotypes are shared between individuals, the study performed deep sequencing of blood TCR repertoires from roughly five healthy adults. To increase sequencing depth and limit assay-specific biases, TCR repertoire library preparation and sequencing were carried out by different laboratories using diverse techniques. Between about 0.85 and 9.5 billion PBMCs per donor were obtained by leukapheresis.

General conclusions and limits of the study: Because the study included only a small number of donors, the genetic and exposure-history diversity represented was limited. Around 5% of naive CD4, around 4% of naive CD8, around 2.3% of memory CD4, and 0.35% to 0.4% of memory CD8 clonotypes were shared across four donors. Incomplete sequencing was indicated by rarefaction of sorted-subset datasets, despite the large sequencing depth. Clonotypes shared by all four sorted-subset donors showed higher generation probabilities than non-shared clonotypes. Sampling was restricted to blood, and TCR repertoires in tissues likely differ from the TCR repertoires found in blood. Pairwise subsampling indicated that sequencing depth was expected to affect the degree of clonotype sharing among donors. Naive subsets generally had larger estimated clonotype richness than memory subsets did.

Rearrangement joined TRBV28 to TRBJ1-5; no confident D gene assignment can be made. The sequence was obtained from a man aged 18-30 years in good health. Sequencing was performed on naive CD4+ T cells sorted from blood. This specimen's cell subset or site label, interpreted: CD45RA+ positively selected. CDR3 protein: CASSFRGLTYSNQPQHF. DNA sequence: TGTGCCAGCAGTTTTCGAGGATTGACCTATAGCAATCAGCCCCAGCATTTT.